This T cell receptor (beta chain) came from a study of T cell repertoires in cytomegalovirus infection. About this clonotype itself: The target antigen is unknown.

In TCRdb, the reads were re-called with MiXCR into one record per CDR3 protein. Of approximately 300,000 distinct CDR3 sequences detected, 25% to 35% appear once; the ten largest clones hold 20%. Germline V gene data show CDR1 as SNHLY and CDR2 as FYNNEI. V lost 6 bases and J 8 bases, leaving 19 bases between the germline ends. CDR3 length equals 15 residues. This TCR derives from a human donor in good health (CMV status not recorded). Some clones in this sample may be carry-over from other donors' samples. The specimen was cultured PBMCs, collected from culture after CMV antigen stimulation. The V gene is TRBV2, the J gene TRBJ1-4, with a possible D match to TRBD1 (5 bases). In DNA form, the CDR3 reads TGTGCCAGCAGCCCTACGATGGGGGTCAGAGAAAAACTGTTTTTT. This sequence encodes CASSPTMGVREKLFF.